The clone carrying this TCR beta chain was seen more than once but under ten times. Its target is not known. Every bit of the isolated RNA underwent reverse transcription, so sequencing read expressed TCRB transcripts. Naive, central memory and regulatory T cell samples yielded approximately 3.3 million reads on average. Data came from immunoSEQ multiplex PCR; TCRdb stores just in-frame clones and leaves some out. The sample lists 300,000 to 450,000 clones; 10% to 15% were seen once. Germline V gene lookup returns CDR1 SQVTM and CDR2 ANQGSEA. This CDR3 has 15 amino acids. V gave up 4 bases and J gave up 2 bases; unmatched junction bases: 7. The data derive from a study of beta chain features in type 1 diabetes. The study, taken as a whole, reports: For type 1 diabetes patients, VDJ junctions showed fewer insertions and more deletions. Researchers report that Type 1 diabetes patients had moderately but significantly shorter TCRB CDR3s across all four CD4+ subsets.

This sequence was found in a young woman with type 1 diabetes. V gene TRBV29-1 combines with J gene TRBJ2-7, with 11 bases lining up with TRBD2. Sequencing was performed on naive CD4+ T cells from blood. The CDR3 is CSVVQIAGGPYEQYF. Written as DNA, the CDR3 is TGCAGCGTTGTTCAGATAGCGGGAGGGCCCTACGAGCAGTACTTC.